This TCR beta chain was found in a study of blood T cell repertoires in COVID-19. Study-wide background: The United States, Italy and Spain provided the acute and convalescent COVID-19 samples. PBMCs, B-cell-depleted T cells, or T cells were the source of the cDNA or gDNA that made up the material.

Sequencing used immunoSEQ multiplex PCR; TCRdb keeps in-frame clones, though not all of them. The sample contains over 600,000 clones, 85% to 90% of which appear only once. The CDR3 length is 14 residues. J was trimmed by 8 bases and V by 3 bases; bases with no gene match: 4. CDR1 and CDR2 (germline): LNHDA, SQIVND (reference sequence). The J gene is TRBJ1-4, the V gene TRBV19; 9 nucleotides match TRBD1. The TCR originated in a woman aged 18-35 years with acute or convalescent COVID-19. The sequenced material came from peripheral blood. The DNA of the CDR3 is TGTGCCAGTAGTATGGACAGGGGTAGAGAAAAACTGTTTTTT. Amino acid sequence: CASSMDRGREKLFF.